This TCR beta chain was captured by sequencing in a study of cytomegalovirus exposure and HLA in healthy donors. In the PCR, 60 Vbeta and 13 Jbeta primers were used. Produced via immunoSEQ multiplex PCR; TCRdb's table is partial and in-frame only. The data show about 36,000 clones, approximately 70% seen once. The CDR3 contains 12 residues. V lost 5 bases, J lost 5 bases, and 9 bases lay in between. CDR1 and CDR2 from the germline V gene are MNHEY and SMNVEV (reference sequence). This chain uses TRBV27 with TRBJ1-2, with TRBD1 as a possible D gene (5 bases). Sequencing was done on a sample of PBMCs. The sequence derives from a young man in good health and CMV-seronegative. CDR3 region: CASSPDSYGYTF. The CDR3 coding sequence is TGTGCCAGCAGTCCCGACAGTTATGGCTACACCTTC.